A single sample is the source of the 26 T cell receptor beta chains below, sequenced in a study of PD-1 blockade in classical Hodgkin lymphoma. The protocol was immunoSEQ multiplex PCR, while the TCRdb copy is restricted to in-frame clones and leaves out a portion. The sample carries tens of thousands of clones, around 73% recorded once. Relapse was seen in all patients after autologous stem cell transplantation, and brentuximab vedotin exposure was variable. The input for sequencing was peripheral blood mononuclear cells (PBMCs), taken before the second cycle of nivolumab. These TCRs come from a human donor with classical Hodgkin lymphoma.

The rearrangement uses TRBV29-1 and TRBJ1-2; TRBD1 is a possible D gene (5 bases). Germline V gene lookup returns CDR1 SQVTM and CDR2 ANQGSEA. The V end was cut by 4 bases, the J end by 2 bases, with 14 bases between. The CDR3 runs 14 residues. The DNA for the CDR3 is TGCAGCGTTGTCAGCGGGAGGGGAAACTATGGCTACACCTTC. Its protein product is CSVVSGRGNYGYTF.

This clone was seen more than once but under ten times. The chain carries TRBV2 and TRBJ1-1; D possibly corresponds to TRBD1 (5 bases). The germline V and J ends were trimmed by 4 bases and 5 bases, with 14 bases remaining between them. Germline V gives CDR1 SNHLY, CDR2 FYNNEI. The CDR3 length is 14 residues. The CDR3 DNA follows: TGTGCCAGCAGTGTTAATACCAAGGGGACTGAAGCTTTCTTT. This gives the protein CASSVNTKGTEAFF.

This clone was observed a handful of times. The chain uses TRBV27 and TRBJ1-5; D might be TRBD1 (6 bases). The CDR3 runs 18 residues. Trimming stripped 3 bases from V and 0 bases from J, with 18 bases between. Germline assignment: CDR1 MNHEY and CDR2 SMNVEV (reference sequence). Here the CDR3 DNA reads TGTGCCAGCAGTTTCCCGGGACACCTTATTTATAGCAATCAGCCCCAGCATTTT. Translating gives CASSFPGHLIYSNQPQHF.

This clone was detected only a few times. This chain uses TRBV19 with TRBJ2-3, with 11 bases lining up with TRBD2. This CDR3 spans 18 amino acids. V was pared by 4 bases and J by 2 bases, with 11 bases of the junction left unmatched. Germline V gives CDR1 LNHDA, CDR2 SQIVND (reference sequence). The CDR3 nucleotides are TGTGCCAGTAGTACCTTCGGCCCGGGACTAGCGGTCACAGATACGCAGTATTTT. Translating gives CASSTFGPGLAVTDTQYF.

The V gene is TRBV29-1, the J gene TRBJ1-1; the match to TRBD1 covers 11 bases. Per the germline V gene, CDR1 is SQVTM and CDR2 is ANQGSEA. This CDR3 has 17 amino acids. V shed 1 base, J shed 0 bases, and the junction held 7 bases outside the gene matches. CDR3 sequence (DNA): TGCAGCGTTGAAGGAGTAGGGACAGGGGGTATGAACACTGAAGCTTTCTTT. Amino acids: CSVEGVGTGGMNTEAFF.

A single count supports this clone. The V call is TRBV2, the J call TRBJ2-1; D is ambiguous. The CDR3 consists of 12 residues. Germline V gives CDR1 SNHLY, CDR2 FYNNEI. The V and J ends lost 6 bases and 6 bases respectively, with 9 bases between them. CDR3 sequence reads: CASRPLGNEQFF. DNA of the CDR3: TGTGCCAGCAGACCCCTGGGCAATGAGCAGTTCTTC.

This clone came up a few times. The chain has TRBV7-9 and TRBJ1-2; no clear D. CDR3 length: 13 residues. Trimming cost V 0 bases and J 8 bases, with 10 bases left between them. Germline CDR1 and CDR2: SEHNR and FQNEAQ (reference sequence). CDR3 coding DNA: TGTGCCAGCAGCTTAGCGCCAGGAGGGGGCTACACCTTC. This sequence encodes CASSLAPGGGYTF.

DNA for the CDR3: TGTGCCAGCAGCTTAAGGCCTAGCGGGAGCGATGAGCAGTTCTTC. Translation gives CASSLRPSGSDEQFF. This chain connects TRBV7-3 to TRBJ2-1; TRBD2 agrees at 10 bases. The length of the CDR3 is 15 residues. J lost 8 bases, V lost 1 base, and 5 bases had no gene match. Germline loops: CDR1 SGHTA, CDR2 FQGTGA.

The chain joins TRBV19 to TRBJ2-1; D is unresolved. The CDR3 totals 16 residues. From germline, CDR1 is LNHDA and CDR2 SQIVND (reference sequence). Trimming took 4 bases from V and 1 from J, leaving 14 bases between them. CDR3 sequence reads: CASSNVPDPSYNEQFF. The DNA for the CDR3 is TGTGCCAGTAGTAACGTCCCCGACCCTTCCTACAATGAGCAGTTCTTC. Supplemented by reference TRBV19 and TRBJ2-1, the full variable domain reads DGGITQSPKYLFRKEGQNVTLSCEQNLNHDAMYWYRQDPGQGLRLIYYSQIVNDFQKGDIAEGYSVSREKKESFPLTVTSAQKNPTAFYLCASSNVPDPSYNEQFFGPGTRLTVL.

V gene TRBV6-6 combines with J gene TRBJ2-2, with 13 bases aligning to TRBD2. CDR3 length: 15 amino acids. After removal of 6 bases from V and 4 bases from J, the junction contained 2 bases not matched to a gene. Germline assignment: CDR1 MNHNY and CDR2 SVGAGI (reference sequence). For the CDR3, the DNA is TGTGCCAGCAGACTAGCGGGAGGGAGCACCGGGGAGCTGTTTTTT. Protein product: CASRLAGGSTGELFF.

In this sample, this clone turned up once. The chain couples TRBV7-9 to TRBJ2-1; 11 bases are shared with TRBD2. J was trimmed by 9 bases and V by 0 bases; bases with no gene match: 7. Germline CDR1 SEHNR, CDR2 FQNEAQ (reference sequence). The CDR3 runs 16 residues. DNA for the CDR3: TGTGCCAGCAGCTTAGCACTAGCGGGAGACGGGGGTGAGCAGTTCTTC. Amino acids: CASSLALAGDGGEQFF.

The CDR3 nucleotides are TGTGCCAGCAGCCGTCAAGCTGAAGCTTTCTTT. Its protein product is CASSRQAEAFF. This sequence joins TRBV27 and TRBJ1-1, with D hard to call. Trimming removed 6 bases at V and 6 bases at J, with 8 bases between. This CDR3 contains 11 residues. Looked up from germline, CDR1 is MNHEY and CDR2 is SMNVEV (reference sequence).

This chain uses TRBV9 with TRBJ2-1; 12 positions agree with TRBD2. Germline CDR1 reads SGDLS; CDR2 reads YYNGEE. The junction had 7 bases not matched to a gene; V was cut back by 3 bases and J by 9 bases. This CDR3 has 15 amino acids. For the CDR3, the DNA is TGTGCCAGCAGCGGGGGGACTAGCGGGTATAGTGAGCAGTTCTTC. This sequence encodes CASSGGTSGYSEQFF.

The chain links TRBV6-6 to TRBJ2-2; D might be TRBD2 (5 bases). The V gene's germline CDR1 is MNHNY and CDR2 SVGAGI (reference sequence). This CDR3 is 13 amino acids long. Trimming stripped 5 bases from V and 6 bases from J, with 10 bases between. This CDR3 reads CASSPGGPGELFF. The CDR3 nucleotides read TGTGCCAGCAGTCCCGGAGGACCCGGGGAGCTGTTTTTT.

This clone is a singleton in its sample. The CDR3 sequence: CSVVVRGGEKLFF. The DNA for the CDR3 is TGCAGCGTTGTCGTCCGAGGCGGTGAAAAACTGTTTTTT. The V and J genes are TRBV29-1 and TRBJ1-4; D call uncertain. Germline V lookup: CDR1 SQVTM, CDR2 ANQGSEA. The CDR3 is 13 residues long. The V end was cut by 4 bases, the J end by 7 bases, with 13 bases between.

The rearrangement joins TRBV6-1 to TRBJ1-4; perhaps TRBD1 as D (5 bases). Between the trimmed V and J ends, which lost 2 bases and 1 base, there was a span of 14 bases. The CDR3 is 17 residues long. Germline CDR1 reads MNHNS; CDR2 reads SASEGT. Here the CDR3 reads CASSERGLWETNEKLFF. In nucleotides, the CDR3 is TGTGCCAGCAGTGAAAGGGGTCTCTGGGAAACTAATGAAAAACTGTTTTTT.

The chain has TRBV11-3 and TRBJ2-7; D gene ambiguous. The CDR3 spans 13 residues. Germline-derived CDR1 and CDR2 are SGHNT and YENEEA. V lost 5 bases, J lost 1 base, and 9 bases lay in between. The CDR3 region is CASSQTPSYEQYF. As DNA, the CDR3 is TGTGCCAGCAGCCAGACTCCATCCTACGAGCAGTACTTC.

The chain links TRBV9 to TRBJ2-1, with TRBD2 identical over 12 bases. V was clipped by 0 bases and J by 8 bases; unmatched bases: 3. Germline CDR1 reads SGDLS; CDR2 reads YYNGEE. The CDR3 runs to 15 residues. The CDR3 is CASSVELAGGYEQFF. The CDR3 DNA follows: TGTGCCAGCAGCGTAGAACTAGCGGGGGGCTATGAGCAGTTCTTC.

V is TRBV10-3 and J is TRBJ2-5; the match to TRBD1 covers 7 bases. Unmatched junction bases numbered 6, after V lost 4 bases and J lost 1 base. Looked up from germline, CDR1 is ENHRY and CDR2 is SYGVKD. The CDR3 length is 15 residues. The CDR3 is CAISGRGRFQETQYF. The CDR3 DNA reads as TGTGCCATCAGTGGCAGGGGGAGATTCCAAGAGACCCAGTACTTC.

Only one count was recorded for this clone. The J gene is TRBJ2-3, the V gene TRBV7-2; D uncertain. Germline V gene sequence: CDR1 SGHTA, CDR2 FQGNSA. This CDR3 region has 12 residues. V shed 3 bases and J shed 3 bases, with 4 bases lying between them. The CDR3 DNA follows: TGTGCCAGCAGCTTCCAGACAGATACGCAGTATTTT. This encodes CASSFQTDTQYF.

In regard to this clone: This may be a read error, as it is one base from a much larger clone. J is TRBJ2-7 and V is TRBV6-6; D unresolved. Germline lookup yields CDR1 MNHNY and CDR2 SVGAGI (reference sequence). V lost 2 bases, J lost 0 bases, and 8 bases lay in between. This CDR3 comprises 14 residues. The CDR3 sequence is CASSYASDSYEQYF. The CDR3 DNA sequence: TGTGCCAGCAGTTACGCGTCAGACTCCTACGAGCAGTACTTC.

The chain combines TRBV30 with TRBJ1-5; D remains ambiguous. V lost 2 bases, J lost 3 bases, and 8 bases lay in between. This CDR3 is built from 13 residues. From germline, CDR1 is GTSNPN and CDR2 SVGIG (reference sequence). The CDR3 nucleotides are TGTGCCTGGAGTTTGAAGGCCAATCAGCCCCAGCATTTT. It codes for CAWSLKANQPQHF.

This clone turned up a few times. The chain couples TRBV5-4 to TRBJ2-7; no reliable D call. Germline V gene lookup returns CDR1 SGHNT and CDR2 YYREEE (reference sequence). The CDR3 contains 12 residues. V lost 4 bases and J lost 0, with 5 bases in between. CDR3 nucleotides: TGTGCCAGCAGCGTAGTCTCCTACGAGCAGTACTTC. Its translation: CASSVVSYEQYF.

The chain links TRBV6-1 to TRBJ1-4, with 7 bases identical to TRBD1. This CDR3 comprises 15 residues. V lost 5 bases, J lost 8 bases, and 11 bases stayed unmatched. The germline V gene has CDR1 MNHNS and CDR2 SASEGT. The CDR3 protein is CASSPRQGLNEKLFF. Here the CDR3 DNA reads TGTGCCAGCAGTCCCCGACAGGGACTTAACGAAAAACTGTTTTTT.

The chain recombines TRBV11-2 with TRBJ1-4; 7 bases line up with TRBD1. The trim removed 2 bases at V and 3 bases at J, leaving 9 bases unmatched. Germline CDR1 reads SGHAT; CDR2 reads FQNNGV. This CDR3 has 17 amino acids. CDR3 region: CASSLWTGFTANEKLFF. CDR3 nucleotides: TGTGCCAGCAGCTTATGGACAGGCTTCACGGCTAATGAAAAACTGTTTTTT. Based on the CDR3 plus reference TRBV11-2 and TRBJ1-4, the full variable domain is EAGVAQSPRYKIIEKRQSVAFWCNPISGHATLYWYQQILGQGPKLLIQFQNNGVVDDSQLPKDRFSAERLKGVDSTLKIQPAKLEDSAVYLCASSLWTGFTANEKLFFGSGTQLSVL.

The V gene is TRBV7-3, the J gene TRBJ2-5; 9 bases line up with TRBD1. J lost 5 bases, V lost 4 bases, and 2 bases had no gene match. The CDR3 has 13 residues. Germline assignment: CDR1 SGHTA and CDR2 FQGTGA. CDR3 nucleotide sequence: TGTGCCAGCAGCTCTACAGGGGGCGAGACCCAGTACTTC. It is translated as CASSSTGGETQYF.